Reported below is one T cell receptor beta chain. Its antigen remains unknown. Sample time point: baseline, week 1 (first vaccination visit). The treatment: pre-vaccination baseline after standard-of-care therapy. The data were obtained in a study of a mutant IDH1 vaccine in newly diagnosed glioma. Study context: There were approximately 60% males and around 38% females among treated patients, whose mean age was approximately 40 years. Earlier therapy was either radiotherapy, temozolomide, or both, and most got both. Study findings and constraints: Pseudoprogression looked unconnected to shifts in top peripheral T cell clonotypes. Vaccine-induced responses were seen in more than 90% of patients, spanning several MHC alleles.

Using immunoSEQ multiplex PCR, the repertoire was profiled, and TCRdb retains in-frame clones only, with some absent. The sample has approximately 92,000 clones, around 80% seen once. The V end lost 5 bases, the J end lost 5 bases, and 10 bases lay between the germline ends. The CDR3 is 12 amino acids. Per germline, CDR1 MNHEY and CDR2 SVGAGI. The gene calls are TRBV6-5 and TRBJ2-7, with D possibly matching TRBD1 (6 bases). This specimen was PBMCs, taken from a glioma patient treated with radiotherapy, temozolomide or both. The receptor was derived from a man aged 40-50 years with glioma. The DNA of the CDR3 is TGTGCCAGCAGTACTTCAGGGGACGAGCAGTACTTC. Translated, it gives CASSTSGDEQYF.